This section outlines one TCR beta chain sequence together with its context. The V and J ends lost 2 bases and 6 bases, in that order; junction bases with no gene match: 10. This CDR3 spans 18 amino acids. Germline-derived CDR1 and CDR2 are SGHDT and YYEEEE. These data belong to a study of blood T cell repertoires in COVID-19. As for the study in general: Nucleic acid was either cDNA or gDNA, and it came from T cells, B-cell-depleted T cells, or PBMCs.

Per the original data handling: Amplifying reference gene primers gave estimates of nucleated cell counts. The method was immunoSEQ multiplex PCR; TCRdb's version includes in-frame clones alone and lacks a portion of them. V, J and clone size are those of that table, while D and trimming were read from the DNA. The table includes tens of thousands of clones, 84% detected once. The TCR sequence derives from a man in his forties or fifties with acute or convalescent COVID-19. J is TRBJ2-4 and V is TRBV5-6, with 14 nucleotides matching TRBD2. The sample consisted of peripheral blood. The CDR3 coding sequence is TGTGCCAGCAGCTTCACCGGGACTAGCGGGAGATCGAGAAACATTCAGTACTTC. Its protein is CASSFTGTSGRSRNIQYF.